The 3 T cell receptor beta chains given below trace back to one sample, sequenced in a study of identical twins (dated by TCRdb to between 2015 and 2016). Library preparation used 5' RACE. Sequencing instrument: Illumina HiSeq 2000. TCRdb took the public reads, trimmed them with fastp at Q25, ran MiXCR for clone calling and kept in-frame beta chains. Each entry merges the rows of one CDR3 protein and shows their most common DNA and genes. This sample has 100,000 or so distinct CDR3 sequences in its table, and around 5.5% of those were observed once. The ten largest clones represent less than 15% of the sample. The sample taken for sequencing was memory T cells sorted from blood. The sample's cell subset or site, from its label and the paper: CD45RO+ enriched T cells. These TCRs come from a woman aged 50 to 65 in good health.

This clonotype occurred many times. This rearrangement joins TRBV7-9 to TRBJ1-2; no clear D. Germline values: CDR1 SEHNR, CDR2 FQNEAQ (reference sequence). V lost 2 bases and J 5 bases, leaving 6 bases between the germline ends. The CDR3 has 12 residues. The CDR3 reads CASSLQGYGYTF. CDR3 DNA: TGTGCCAGCAGCTTACAAGGGTATGGCTACACCTTC.

This clonotype showed up many times. The V call is TRBV3-1, the J call TRBJ1-5; perhaps TRBD1 as D (6 bases). The CDR3 runs to 15 residues. Trimming left V 4 bases short and J 0 bases short, with 10 bases between. The germline V gene encodes CDR1 LGHDT and CDR2 YNNKEL (reference sequence). The chain's CDR3 is CASSLGQYSNQPQHF. CDR3 DNA sequence: TGTGCCAGCAGCCTCGGACAGTATAGCAATCAGCCCCAGCATTTT.

This clonotype has at least ten counts. This chain links TRBV14 with TRBJ2-1; 11 nucleotides agree with TRBD2. This CDR3 contains 16 residues. Trimming at V came to 5 bases and at J to 9 bases, leaving 12 bases not matched to a gene. In germline, CDR1 is SGHDN, CDR2 FVKESK. As DNA, the CDR3 is TGTGCCAGCAGCTCAATTGATAGCGGGAGGGGAGCTGAGCAGTTCTTC. This gives the protein CASSSIDSGRGAEQFF.